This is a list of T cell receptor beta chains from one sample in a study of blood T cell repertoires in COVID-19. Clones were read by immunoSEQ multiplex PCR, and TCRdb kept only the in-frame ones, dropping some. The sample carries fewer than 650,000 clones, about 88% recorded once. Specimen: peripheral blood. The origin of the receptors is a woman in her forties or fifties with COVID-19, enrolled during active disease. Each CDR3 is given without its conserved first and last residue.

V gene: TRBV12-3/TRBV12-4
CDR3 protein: ASSYRAGNTIY

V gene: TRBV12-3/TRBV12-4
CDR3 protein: ASKRGPHNEQF

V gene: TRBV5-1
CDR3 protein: ASRLGLWPLRGTNEKLF

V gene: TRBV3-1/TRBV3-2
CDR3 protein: ASKGGDEKLF

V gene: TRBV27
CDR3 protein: ASRDRGIGEQF

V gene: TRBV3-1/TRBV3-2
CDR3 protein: ASSPLTSGGARGTQY

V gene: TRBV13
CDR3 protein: ASSEGGVQETQY

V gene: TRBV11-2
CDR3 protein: ASSSGQGDGYT

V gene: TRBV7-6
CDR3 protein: ASSLPWERGGETQY

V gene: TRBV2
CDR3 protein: ASRAGQGHYGYT

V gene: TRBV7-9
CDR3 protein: ASSPQGTAGNTIY

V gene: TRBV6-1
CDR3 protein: ASSEPGRKAF

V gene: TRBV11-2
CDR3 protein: ASSLELGQSYEQY

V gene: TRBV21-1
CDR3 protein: ASSVNRETYT

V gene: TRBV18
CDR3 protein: ASSPRAGNTEAF

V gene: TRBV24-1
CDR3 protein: RPGGNGEQY

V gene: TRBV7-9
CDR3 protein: ASSLTGLNNEQF

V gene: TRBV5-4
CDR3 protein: ASSRTGEGETQY

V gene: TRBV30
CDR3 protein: AETEGRYGYT

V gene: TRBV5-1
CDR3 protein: ASSLLRQRNTGELF

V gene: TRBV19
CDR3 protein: ASKLRAEAF

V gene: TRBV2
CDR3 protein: ASSVTEILQY

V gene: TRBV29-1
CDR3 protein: SGLDRGSEAF

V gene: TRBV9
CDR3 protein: ASSTLSNQPQH

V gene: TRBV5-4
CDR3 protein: ASVRDRDDTEAF

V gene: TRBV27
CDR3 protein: ASSPFNSNQPQH

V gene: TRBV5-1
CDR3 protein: ASSSSYEQY

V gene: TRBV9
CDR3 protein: ASSASGTVNTEAF

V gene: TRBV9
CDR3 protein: ASRRTGAVTSYGYT

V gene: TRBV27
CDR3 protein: ASSFGAPTEAF

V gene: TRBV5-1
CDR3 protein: ASSRGGTGEGSPLH

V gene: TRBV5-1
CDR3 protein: ASSFRGENTEAF

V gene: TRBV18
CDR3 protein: ASSGGVNTEAF

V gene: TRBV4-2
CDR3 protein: ASSQGNGRGRNTGELF

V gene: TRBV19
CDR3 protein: ASSGGGYGYT

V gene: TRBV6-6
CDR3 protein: ASSQTGVIFYNYGYT

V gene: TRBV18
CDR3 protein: ASSSRGTNTEAF

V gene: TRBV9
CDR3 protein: ASNQGFSTDTQY

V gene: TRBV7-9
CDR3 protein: ASMLQGEGTEAF

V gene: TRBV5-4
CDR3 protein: ASSLDGTANTEAF

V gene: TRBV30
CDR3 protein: AWTPGTGARDTQY

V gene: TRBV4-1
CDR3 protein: ASSYRQSNYGYT

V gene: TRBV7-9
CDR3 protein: ASSPSKTGLGGYT

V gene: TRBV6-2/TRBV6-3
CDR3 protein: ASSYRDPYNSPLH

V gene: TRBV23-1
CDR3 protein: ASSQSLNNQPQH

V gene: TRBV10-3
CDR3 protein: AIRRQGAMTEAF

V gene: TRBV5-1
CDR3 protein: ASSLASVNEQF

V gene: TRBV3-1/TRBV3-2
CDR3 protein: ASSRDRDAEAF

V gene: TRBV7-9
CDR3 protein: ASSRSGLQETQY